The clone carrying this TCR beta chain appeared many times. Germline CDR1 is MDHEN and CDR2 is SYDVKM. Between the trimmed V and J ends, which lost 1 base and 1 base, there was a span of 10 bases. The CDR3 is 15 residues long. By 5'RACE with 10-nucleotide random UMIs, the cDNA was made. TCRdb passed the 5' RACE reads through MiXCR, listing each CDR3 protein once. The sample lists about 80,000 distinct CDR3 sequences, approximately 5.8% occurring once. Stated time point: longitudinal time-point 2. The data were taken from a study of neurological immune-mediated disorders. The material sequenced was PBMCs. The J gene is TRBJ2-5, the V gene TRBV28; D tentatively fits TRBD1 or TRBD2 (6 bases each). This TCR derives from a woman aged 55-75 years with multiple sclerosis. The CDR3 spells CASSLLGGGQETQYF. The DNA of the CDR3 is TGTGCCAGCAGTTTATTAGGGGGAGGCCAAGAGACCCAGTACTTC.